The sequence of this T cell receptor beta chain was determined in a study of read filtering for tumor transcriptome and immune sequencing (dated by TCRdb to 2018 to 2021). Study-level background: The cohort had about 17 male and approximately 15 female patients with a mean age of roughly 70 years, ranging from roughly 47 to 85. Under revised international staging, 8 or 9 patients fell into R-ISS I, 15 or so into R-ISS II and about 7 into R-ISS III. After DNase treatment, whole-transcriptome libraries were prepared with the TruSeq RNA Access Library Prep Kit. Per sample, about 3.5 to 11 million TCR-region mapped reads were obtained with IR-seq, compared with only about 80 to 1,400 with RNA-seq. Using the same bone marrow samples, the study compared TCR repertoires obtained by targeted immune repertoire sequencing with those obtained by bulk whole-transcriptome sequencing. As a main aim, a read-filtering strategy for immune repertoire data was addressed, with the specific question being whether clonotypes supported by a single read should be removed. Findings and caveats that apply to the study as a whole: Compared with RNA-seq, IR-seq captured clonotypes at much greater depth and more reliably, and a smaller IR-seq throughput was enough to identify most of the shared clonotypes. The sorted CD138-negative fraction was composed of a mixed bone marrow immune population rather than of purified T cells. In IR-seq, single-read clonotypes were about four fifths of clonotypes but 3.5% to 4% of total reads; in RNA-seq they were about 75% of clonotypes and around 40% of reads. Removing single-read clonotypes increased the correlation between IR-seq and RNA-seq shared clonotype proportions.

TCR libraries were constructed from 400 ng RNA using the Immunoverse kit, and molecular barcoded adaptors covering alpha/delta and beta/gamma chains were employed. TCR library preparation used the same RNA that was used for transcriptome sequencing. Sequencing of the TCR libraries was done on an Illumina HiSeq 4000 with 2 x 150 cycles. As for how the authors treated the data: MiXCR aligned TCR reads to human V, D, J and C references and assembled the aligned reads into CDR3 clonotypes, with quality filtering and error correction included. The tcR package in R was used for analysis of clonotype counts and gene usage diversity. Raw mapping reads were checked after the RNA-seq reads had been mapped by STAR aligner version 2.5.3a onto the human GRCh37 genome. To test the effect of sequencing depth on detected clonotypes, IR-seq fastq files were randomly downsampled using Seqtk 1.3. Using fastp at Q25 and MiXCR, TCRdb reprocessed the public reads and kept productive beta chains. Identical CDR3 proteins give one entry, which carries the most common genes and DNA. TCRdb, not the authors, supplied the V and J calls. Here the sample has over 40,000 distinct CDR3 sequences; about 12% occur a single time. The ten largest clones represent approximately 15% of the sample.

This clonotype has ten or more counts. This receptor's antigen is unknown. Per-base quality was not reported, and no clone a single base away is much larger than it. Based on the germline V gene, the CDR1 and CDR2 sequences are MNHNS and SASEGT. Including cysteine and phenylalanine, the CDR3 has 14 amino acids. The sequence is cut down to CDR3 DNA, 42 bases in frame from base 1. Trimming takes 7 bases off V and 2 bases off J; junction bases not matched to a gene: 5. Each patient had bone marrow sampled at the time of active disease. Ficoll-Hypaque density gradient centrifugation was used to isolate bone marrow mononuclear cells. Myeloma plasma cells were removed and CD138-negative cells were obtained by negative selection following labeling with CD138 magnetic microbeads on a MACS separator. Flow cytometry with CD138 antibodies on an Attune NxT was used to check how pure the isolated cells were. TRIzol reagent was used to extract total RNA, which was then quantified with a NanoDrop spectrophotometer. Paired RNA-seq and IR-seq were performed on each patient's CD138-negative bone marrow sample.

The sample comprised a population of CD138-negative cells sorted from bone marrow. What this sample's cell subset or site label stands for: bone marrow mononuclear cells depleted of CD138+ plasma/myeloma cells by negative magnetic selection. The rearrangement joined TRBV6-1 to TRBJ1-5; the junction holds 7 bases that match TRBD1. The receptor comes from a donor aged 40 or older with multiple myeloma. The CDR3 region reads CASKGGAGNQPQHF. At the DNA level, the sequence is TGTGCCAGCAAAGGGGGCGCGGGCAATCAGCCCCAGCATTTT.